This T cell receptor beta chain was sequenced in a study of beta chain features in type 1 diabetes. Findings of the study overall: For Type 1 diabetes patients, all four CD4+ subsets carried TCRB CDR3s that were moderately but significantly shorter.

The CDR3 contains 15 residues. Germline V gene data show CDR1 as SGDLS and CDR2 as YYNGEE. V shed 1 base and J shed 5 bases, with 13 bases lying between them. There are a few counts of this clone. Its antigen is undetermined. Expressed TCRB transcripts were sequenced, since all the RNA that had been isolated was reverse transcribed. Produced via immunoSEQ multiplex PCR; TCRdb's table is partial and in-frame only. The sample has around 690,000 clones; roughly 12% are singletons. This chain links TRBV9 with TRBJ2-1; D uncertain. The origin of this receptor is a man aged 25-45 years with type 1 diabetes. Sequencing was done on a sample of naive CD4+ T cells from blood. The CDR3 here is CASSVKSLGDNEQFF. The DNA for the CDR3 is TGTGCCAGCAGCGTAAAGTCCCTCGGCGACAATGAGCAGTTCTTC. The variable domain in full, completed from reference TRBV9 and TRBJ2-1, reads DSGVTQTPKHLITATGQRVTLRCSPRSGDLSVYWYQQSLDQGLQFLIQYYNGEERAKGNILERFSAQQFPDLHSELNLSSLELGDSALYFCASSVKSLGDNEQFFGPGTRLTVL.